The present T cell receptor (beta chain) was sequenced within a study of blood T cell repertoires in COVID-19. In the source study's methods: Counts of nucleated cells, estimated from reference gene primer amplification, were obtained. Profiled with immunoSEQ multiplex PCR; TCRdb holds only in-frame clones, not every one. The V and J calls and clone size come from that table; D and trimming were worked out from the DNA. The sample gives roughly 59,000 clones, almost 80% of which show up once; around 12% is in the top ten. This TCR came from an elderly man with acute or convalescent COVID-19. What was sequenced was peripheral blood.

As DNA, the CDR3 is TGTGCTAGTGGTCAGGGACAGGGCCCTATTGGGCAGTTCTTC. It specifies CASGQGQGPIGQFF. The genes are TRBV12-5 and TRBJ2-1; 9 bases map to TRBD1. CDR1 LGHNT and CDR2 FRNRAP come from the germline V gene. The length of the CDR3 is 14 residues. The V segment lost 5 bases and the J segment 12 bases; nucleotides outside the gene matches: 11.